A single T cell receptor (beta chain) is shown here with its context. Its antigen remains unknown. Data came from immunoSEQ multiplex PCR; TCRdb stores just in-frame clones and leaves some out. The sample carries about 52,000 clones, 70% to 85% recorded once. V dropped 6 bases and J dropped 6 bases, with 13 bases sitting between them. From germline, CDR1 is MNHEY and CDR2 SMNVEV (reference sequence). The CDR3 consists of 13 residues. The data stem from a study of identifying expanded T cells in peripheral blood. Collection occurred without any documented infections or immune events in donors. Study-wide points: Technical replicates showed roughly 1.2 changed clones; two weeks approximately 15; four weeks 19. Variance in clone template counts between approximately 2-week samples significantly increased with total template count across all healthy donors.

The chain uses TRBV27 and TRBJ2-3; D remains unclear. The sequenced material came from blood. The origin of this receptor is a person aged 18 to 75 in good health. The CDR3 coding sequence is TGTGCCAGCAGATTGACCTTGGGGGATACGCAGTATTTT. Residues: CASRLTLGDTQYF.